This TCR beta chain was profiled in a study of blood T cell repertoires in COVID-19. In the study overall: Sample material is recorded as cDNA or gDNA derived from T cells, B-cell-depleted T cells, or PBMCs.

V shed 2 bases and J 6 bases; nucleotides not matched to a gene: 5. Germline V CDR1 and CDR2: KGHSH, LQKENI. The CDR3 has 15 residues. Clones were sequenced by immunoSEQ multiplex PCR, and TCRdb holds only the in-frame ones, with some missing. The table lists about 72,000 clones, about four fifths of them singletons, with roughly 20% in the top ten. Sequencing used peripheral blood. V and J are TRBV18 and TRBJ1-4, with TRBD1 identical over 8 bases. The sequence came from a human donor in a cohort sampled during active COVID-19. This CDR3 reads CASSPGGQVYEKLFF. Here the CDR3 DNA reads TGTGCCAGCTCACCAGGGGGACAGGTTTATGAAAAACTGTTTTTT.